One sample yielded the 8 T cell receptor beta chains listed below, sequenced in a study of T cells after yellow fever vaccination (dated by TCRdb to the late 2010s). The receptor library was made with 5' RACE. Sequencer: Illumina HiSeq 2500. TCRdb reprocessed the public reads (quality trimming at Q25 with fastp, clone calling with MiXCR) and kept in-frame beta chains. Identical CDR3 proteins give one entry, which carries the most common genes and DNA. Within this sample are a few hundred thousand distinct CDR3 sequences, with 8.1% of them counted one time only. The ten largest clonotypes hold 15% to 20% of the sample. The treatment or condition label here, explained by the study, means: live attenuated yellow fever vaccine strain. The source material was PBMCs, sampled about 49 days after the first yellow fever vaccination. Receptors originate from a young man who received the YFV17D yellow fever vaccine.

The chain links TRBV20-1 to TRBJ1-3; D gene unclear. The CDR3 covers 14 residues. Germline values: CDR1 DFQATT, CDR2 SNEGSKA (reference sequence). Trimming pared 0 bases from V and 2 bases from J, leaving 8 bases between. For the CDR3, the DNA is TGCAGTGCTAGAGATCCCGGTGCTGGAAACACCATATATTTT. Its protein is CSARDPGAGNTIYF.

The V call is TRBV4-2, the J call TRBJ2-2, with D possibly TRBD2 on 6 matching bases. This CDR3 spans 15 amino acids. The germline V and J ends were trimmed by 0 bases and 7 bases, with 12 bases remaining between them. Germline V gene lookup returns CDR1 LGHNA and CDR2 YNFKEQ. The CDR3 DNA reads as TGTGCCAGCAGCCAAGAAGCTGCGGGGATCGGGGAGCTGTTTTTT. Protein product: CASSQEAAGIGELFF.

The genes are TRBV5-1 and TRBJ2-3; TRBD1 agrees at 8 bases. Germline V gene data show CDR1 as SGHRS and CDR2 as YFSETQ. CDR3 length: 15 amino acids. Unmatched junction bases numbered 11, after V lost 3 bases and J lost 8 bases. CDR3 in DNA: TGCGCCAGCAGCTCCAGGGGGCCCCCCCTCGGTACGCAGTATTTT. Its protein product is CASSSRGPPLGTQYF.

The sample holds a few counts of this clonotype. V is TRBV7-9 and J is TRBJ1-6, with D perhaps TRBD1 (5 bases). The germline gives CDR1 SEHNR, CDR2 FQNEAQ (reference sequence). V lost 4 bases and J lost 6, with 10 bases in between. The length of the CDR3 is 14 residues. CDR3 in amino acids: CASSWEDTNSPLHF. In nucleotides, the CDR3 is TGTGCCAGCAGCTGGGAGGACACTAATTCACCCCTCCACTTT.

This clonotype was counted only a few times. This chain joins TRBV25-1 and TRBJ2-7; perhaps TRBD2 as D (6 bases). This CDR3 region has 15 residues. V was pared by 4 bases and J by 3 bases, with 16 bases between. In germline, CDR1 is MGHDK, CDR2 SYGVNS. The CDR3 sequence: CASSGNAGGDYEQYF. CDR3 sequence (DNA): TGTGCCAGCAGTGGAAATGCCGGGGGAGACTACGAGCAGTACTTC.

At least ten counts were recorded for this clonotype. CDR3 protein: CASSQDGTSAYNEQFF. Here the CDR3 DNA reads TGCGCCAGCAGCCAAGATGGGACTAGCGCCTACAATGAGCAGTTCTTC. V is TRBV4-3 and J is TRBJ2-1, with 10 bases matching TRBD2. V lost 0 bases to trimming and J lost 2 bases; unmatched junction nucleotides: 1. Germline CDR1 LGHNA, CDR2 YSLEER. This CDR3 spans 16 amino acids.

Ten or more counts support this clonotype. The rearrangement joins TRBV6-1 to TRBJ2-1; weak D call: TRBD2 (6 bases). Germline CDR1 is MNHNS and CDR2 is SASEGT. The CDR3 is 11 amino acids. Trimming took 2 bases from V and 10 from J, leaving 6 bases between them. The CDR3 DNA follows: TGTGCCAGCAGTGAACGGGGGGAGCAGTTCTTC. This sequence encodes CASSERGEQFF.

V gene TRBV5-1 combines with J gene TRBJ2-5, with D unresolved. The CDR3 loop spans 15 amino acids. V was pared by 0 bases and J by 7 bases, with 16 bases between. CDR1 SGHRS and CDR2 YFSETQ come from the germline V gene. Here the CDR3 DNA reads TGCGCCAGCAGCTTGGCCCAACCGGAATCCGGGACCCAGTACTTC. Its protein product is CASSLAQPESGTQYF.